This T cell receptor (beta chain) emerged from a study of cytomegalovirus exposure and HLA in healthy donors. Across the study: T cells numbering approximately 170 million yielded approximately 120 million unique TCR beta sequences in an earlier analysis.

For this clone: The antigen remains unidentified.

Vbeta (60) and Jbeta (13) primers were used in the PCR. Clones were sequenced by immunoSEQ multiplex PCR, and TCRdb holds only the in-frame ones, with some missing. The sample has about 150,000 clones, roughly 80% seen once; the top ten hold about 3.4%. Study results and limitations: Diagnosis of cytomegalovirus status made by the classifier reportedly showed high specificity and sensitivity. The investigators catalogued under 200 TCR beta chains as cytomegalovirus-associated. Most TCR sequences were rare, but some public TCRs occurred in many donors.

The V gene's germline CDR1 is SGHAT and CDR2 FQNNGV. The CDR3 runs to 18 residues. V lost 5 bases, J lost 6 bases, and 28 bases lay in between. The sequenced sample consisted of PBMCs. The receptor was derived from a male donor in good health and CMV-seronegative. The rearrangement uses TRBV11-2 and TRBJ1-1; no definite D call. CDR3 in amino acids: CASSLRAGRTSGEAEAFF. For the CDR3, the DNA is TGTGCCAGCAGCCTACGCGCGGGAAGGACTTCCGGCGAGGCTGAAGCTTTCTTT.